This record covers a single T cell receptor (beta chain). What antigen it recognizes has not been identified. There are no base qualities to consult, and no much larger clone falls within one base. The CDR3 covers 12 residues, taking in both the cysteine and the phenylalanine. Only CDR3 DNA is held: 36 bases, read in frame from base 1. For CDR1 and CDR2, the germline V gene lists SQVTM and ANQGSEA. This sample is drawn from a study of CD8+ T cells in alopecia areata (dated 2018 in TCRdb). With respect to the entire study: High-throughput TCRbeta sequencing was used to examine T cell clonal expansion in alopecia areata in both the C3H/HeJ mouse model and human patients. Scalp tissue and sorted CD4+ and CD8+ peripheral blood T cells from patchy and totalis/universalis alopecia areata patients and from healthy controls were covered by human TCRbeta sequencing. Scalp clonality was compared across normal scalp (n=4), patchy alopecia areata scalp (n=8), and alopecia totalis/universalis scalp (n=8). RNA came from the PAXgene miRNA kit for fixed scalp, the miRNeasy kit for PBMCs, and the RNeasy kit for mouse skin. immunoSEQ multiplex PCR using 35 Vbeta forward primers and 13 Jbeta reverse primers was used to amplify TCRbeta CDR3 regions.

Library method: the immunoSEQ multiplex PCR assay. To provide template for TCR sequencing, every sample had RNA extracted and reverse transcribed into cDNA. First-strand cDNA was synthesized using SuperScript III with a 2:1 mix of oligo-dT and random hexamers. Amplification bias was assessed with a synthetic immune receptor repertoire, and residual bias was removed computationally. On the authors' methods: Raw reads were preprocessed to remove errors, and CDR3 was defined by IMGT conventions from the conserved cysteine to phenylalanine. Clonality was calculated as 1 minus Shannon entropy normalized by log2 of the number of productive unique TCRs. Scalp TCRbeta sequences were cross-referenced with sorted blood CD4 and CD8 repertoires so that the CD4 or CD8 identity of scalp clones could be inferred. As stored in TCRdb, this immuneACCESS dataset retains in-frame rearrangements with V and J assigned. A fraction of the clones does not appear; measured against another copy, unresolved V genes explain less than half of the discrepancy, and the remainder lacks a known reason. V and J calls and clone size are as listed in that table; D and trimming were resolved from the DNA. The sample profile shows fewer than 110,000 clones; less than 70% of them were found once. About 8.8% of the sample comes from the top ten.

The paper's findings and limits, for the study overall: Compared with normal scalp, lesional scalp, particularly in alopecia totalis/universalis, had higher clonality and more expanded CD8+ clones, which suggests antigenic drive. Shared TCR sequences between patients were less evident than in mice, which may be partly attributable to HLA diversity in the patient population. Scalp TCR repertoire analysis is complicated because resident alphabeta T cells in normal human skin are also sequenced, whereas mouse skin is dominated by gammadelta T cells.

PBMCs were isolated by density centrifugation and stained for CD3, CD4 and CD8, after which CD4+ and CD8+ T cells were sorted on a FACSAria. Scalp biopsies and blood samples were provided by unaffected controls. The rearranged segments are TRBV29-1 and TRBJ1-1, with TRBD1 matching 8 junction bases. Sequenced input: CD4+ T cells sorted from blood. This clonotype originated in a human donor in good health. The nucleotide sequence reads TGCGGCTTCGGACAGGGCGGGACTGAAGCTTTCTTT. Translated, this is CGFGQGGTEAFF.